This T cell receptor (beta chain) was documented in a study of blood T cell repertoires in COVID-19. Study in general: COVID-19 samples from acute and convalescent phases originated in the United States, Italy and Spain.

There are 15 residues in the CDR3. With V trimmed by 5 bases and J by 7 bases, 9 bases remained unmatched. Germline V lookup: CDR1 SGHTA, CDR2 FQGTGA. Repertoires were generated with immunoSEQ multiplex PCR, while TCRdb's copy carries only in-frame clones and drops some. This sample has fewer than 350,000 clones, with about four fifths found just once. Input material: peripheral blood. This rearrangement joins TRBV7-3 to TRBJ2-3; 10 bases are shared with TRBD1. This TCR came from an older woman with active or convalescent COVID-19. Here the CDR3 DNA reads TGTGCCAGCAGCACCGGGACAGGGGTTTCGAATACGCAGTATTTT. This codes for CASSTGTGVSNTQYF.